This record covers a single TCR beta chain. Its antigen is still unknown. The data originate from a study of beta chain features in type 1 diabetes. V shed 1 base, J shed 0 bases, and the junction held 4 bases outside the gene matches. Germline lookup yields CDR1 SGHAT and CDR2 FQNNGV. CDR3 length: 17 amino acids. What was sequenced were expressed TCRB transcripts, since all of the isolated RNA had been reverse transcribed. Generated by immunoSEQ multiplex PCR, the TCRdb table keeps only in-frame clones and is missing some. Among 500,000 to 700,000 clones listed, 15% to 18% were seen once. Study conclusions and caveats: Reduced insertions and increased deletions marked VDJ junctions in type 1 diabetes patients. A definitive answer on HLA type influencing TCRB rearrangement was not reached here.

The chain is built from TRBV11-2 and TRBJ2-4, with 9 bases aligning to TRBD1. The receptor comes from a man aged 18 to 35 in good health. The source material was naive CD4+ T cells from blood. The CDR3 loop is CASSLAGTGSAKNIQYF. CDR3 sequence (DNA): TGTGCCAGCAGCTTAGCAGGGACAGGGTCAGCCAAAAACATTCAGTACTTC.